One and the same sample provided the 25 T cell receptor beta chains below, sequenced in a study of OX40 agonist ivuxolimab in advanced cancers. TCRdb keeps only in-frame clones here, not all; method: immunoSEQ multiplex PCR. The sample lists around 67,000 clones, 70% to 90% occurring once. The sample was CD4+ or CD8+ T cells sorted from blood, taken in a trial of the OX40 agonist ivuxolimab. Source of these receptors: an adult with an advanced solid tumor such as melanoma, head and neck, liver or kidney cancer.

The chain is built from TRBV6-5 and TRBJ1-2; possibly TRBD1 for D (6 bases). The ends were cut back, 2 bases at V and 1 base at J, with 11 bases in the middle. Germline assignment: CDR1 MNHEY and CDR2 SVGAGI. This CDR3 has 15 amino acids. CDR3 DNA: TGTGCCAGCAGTTACGACGGGACAATTAACTATGGCTACACCTTC. This gives the protein CASSYDGTINYGYTF.

V gene TRBV6-6 combines with J gene TRBJ1-3; D possibly corresponds to TRBD1 (5 bases). Per the germline V gene, CDR1 is MNHNY and CDR2 is SVGAGI (reference sequence). This CDR3 comprises 16 residues. The V end was cut by 2 bases, the J end by 3 bases, with 14 bases between. The CDR3 nucleotides are TGTGCCAGCAGTTACGGAGCAGGGATTTATGGAAACACCATATATTTT. It specifies CASSYGAGIYGNTIYF.

The CDR3 loop is CASSDPFGPLGTEAFF. The CDR3 nucleotides read TGTGCCAGCAGTGACCCCTTTGGGCCCCTAGGAACTGAAGCTTTCTTT. J is TRBJ1-1 and V is TRBV6-1; D is ambiguous. CDR1 MNHNS and CDR2 SASEGT come from the germline V gene. Between the trimmed V and J ends, which lost 3 bases and 5 bases, there was a span of 19 bases. This CDR3 has 16 residues.

The chain couples TRBV27 to TRBJ2-1; the D gene is possibly TRBD2 (5 bases). The germline gives CDR1 MNHEY, CDR2 SMNVEV (reference sequence). The length of the CDR3 is 13 residues. The V gene lost 6 bases and the J gene lost 3 bases, with 9 bases spanning the gap. The CDR3 sequence: CASRPADYNEQFF. For the CDR3, the DNA is TGTGCCAGCAGGCCAGCGGACTACAATGAGCAGTTCTTC.

V usage is TRBV5-4 and J usage is TRBJ2-1; D might be TRBD1 (5 bases). The V end lost 3 bases, the J end lost 6 bases, and 13 bases lay between the germline ends. CDR1 is SGHNT, CDR2 YYREEE, per germline (reference sequence). This CDR3 has 14 residues. The chain's CDR3 is CASSYDRLFNEQFF. The CDR3 DNA sequence: TGTGCCAGCAGCTACGACAGACTTTTCAATGAGCAGTTCTTC.

This clone was found once. The chain couples TRBV7-3 to TRBJ2-5; 13 nucleotides align to TRBD2. The V gene's germline CDR1 is SGHTA and CDR2 FQGTGA. Trimming at V came to 5 bases and at J to 2 bases, leaving 8 bases not matched to a gene. This CDR3 spans 17 amino acids. The CDR3 loop reads CASSPGLAGRRQETQYF. CDR3 sequence (DNA): TGTGCCAGCAGCCCGGGACTAGCGGGGCGCCGACAAGAGACCCAGTACTTC.

The rearrangement links TRBV10-3 to TRBJ2-2; D gene ambiguous. The CDR3 is 16 residues long. From germline, CDR1 is ENHRY and CDR2 SYGVKD. Trimming took 2 bases from V and 0 from J, leaving 10 bases between them. CDR3 coding DNA: TGTGCCATCAGTGAGAGGCAGCAGACGAACACCGGGGAGCTGTTTTTT. Its translation is CAISERQQTNTGELFF.

This clone was counted a single time. The CDR3 loop reads CASSPIRAVLSTDTQYF. The CDR3 DNA reads as TGTGCCAGCAGCCCTATAAGGGCAGTTCTTAGCACAGATACGCAGTATTTT. The chain couples TRBV7-9 to TRBJ2-3; D ambiguous. Germline V gene lookup returns CDR1 SEHNR and CDR2 FQNEAQ (reference sequence). V was pared by 5 bases and J by 0 bases, with 18 bases between. This CDR3 region has 17 residues.

The chain links TRBV7-9 to TRBJ2-4; either TRBD1 or TRBD2 may fit D (5 bases each). Trimming stripped 3 bases from V and 2 bases from J, with 11 bases between. Per germline, CDR1 SEHNR and CDR2 FQNEAQ (reference sequence). The length of the CDR3 is 15 residues. CDR3 sequence reads: CASSFGTASKNIQYF. CDR3 in DNA: TGTGCCAGCAGCTTCGGGACGGCCTCCAAAAACATTCAGTACTTC.

V usage is TRBV18 and J usage is TRBJ2-1, with D tentatively TRBD1 (5 bases). Looked up from germline, CDR1 is KGHSH and CDR2 is LQKENI. CDR3 length: 15 amino acids. Trimming stripped 3 bases from V and 0 bases from J, with 9 bases between. CDR3 sequence: CASSPGRPSYNEQFF. The DNA of the CDR3 is TGTGCCAGCTCACCGGGGCGACCCTCCTACAATGAGCAGTTCTTC.

The V gene is TRBV7-3, the J gene TRBJ1-1; D is possibly TRBD1 (5 bases). Trimming shortened V by 2 bases and J by 4 bases, and 11 bases separated the two germline ends. The CDR3 has 14 residues. Per germline, CDR1 SGHTA and CDR2 FQGTGA. CDR3 nucleotide sequence: TGTGCCAGCAGCTTAGCGCTAAGGGGCACTGAAGCTTTCTTT. Translated: CASSLALRGTEAFF.

The chain has TRBV28 and TRBJ2-7; 9 bases are a match to TRBD1. There are 15 residues in the CDR3. Trimming removed 7 bases from V and 5 bases from J; junction bases left unmatched: 12. Germline loops: CDR1 MDHEN, CDR2 SYDVKM. In DNA, the CDR3 is TGTGCCAGCATGTTCCCCTCCGGGACAGGGAACGAGCAGTACTTC. It yields the protein CASMFPSGTGNEQYF.

CDR3 nucleotide sequence: TGTGCCAGCAGCTTAGCCGGCCAGGGTACGGAGACCCAGTACTTC. This sequence encodes CASSLAGQGTETQYF. This rearrangement joins TRBV11-3 to TRBJ2-5; possibly TRBD1 for D (5 bases). Trimming left V 1 base short and J 5 bases short, with 14 bases between. CDR1 and CDR2 (germline): SGHNT, YENEEA. The CDR3 has 15 residues.

This clone appeared a single time. V usage is TRBV6-6 and J usage is TRBJ1-4; possible D gene TRBD1, 5 bases. The CDR3 is made up of 16 amino acids. The germline V and J ends were trimmed by 0 bases and 5 bases, with 13 bases remaining between them. Germline lookup yields CDR1 MNHNY and CDR2 SVGAGI (reference sequence). The CDR3 is CASSYSSGVGNEKLFF. CDR3 sequence (DNA): TGTGCCAGCAGTTACTCCTCGGGGGTCGGGAATGAAAAACTGTTTTTT.

V gene TRBV6-5 combines with J gene TRBJ1-2, with TRBD1 matching over 7 bases. CDR3 size: 13 residues. V shed 8 bases and J 4 bases; nucleotides not matched to a gene: 7. The germline V gene encodes CDR1 MNHEY and CDR2 SVGAGI. CDR3 in amino acids: CASGQEPPYGYTF. In DNA, the CDR3 is TGTGCCAGCGGACAGGAACCCCCCTATGGCTACACCTTC.

This sequence joins TRBV12-2 and TRBJ2-1; the table calls TRBD1, which could not be checked here. TRBV12-2 is a known pseudogene. The CDR3 has 16 amino acids. CDR3 protein: CASRLGWTGRYNEQFF. The CDR3 nucleotides are TGTGCAAGTCGCTTGGGCTGGACAGGGCGCTACAATGAGCAGTTCTTC.

J is TRBJ1-1 and V is TRBV27; no firm D call. The CDR3 consists of 12 residues. V lost 0 bases to trimming and J lost 7 bases, with 6 bases between them. Per germline, CDR1 MNHEY and CDR2 SMNVEV (reference sequence). The chain's CDR3 is CASSLSGGEAFF. The CDR3 DNA reads as TGTGCCAGCAGTTTATCTGGAGGTGAAGCTTTCTTT.

The gene calls are TRBV7-9 and TRBJ1-5; the match to TRBD1 covers 8 bases. This CDR3 is 14 amino acids long. J gave up 4 bases and V 5 bases, and 4 bases lay outside the gene matches. CDR1 is SEHNR and CDR2 is FQNEAQ in the germline V gene (reference sequence). CDR3 DNA: TGTGCCAGCAGCCACGACAGGGGTAATCAGCCCCAGCATTTT. It is translated as CASSHDRGNQPQHF.

The V gene is TRBV5-1, the J gene TRBJ2-1; 10 nucleotides match TRBD2. V lost 4 bases, J lost 0 bases, and 7 bases stayed unmatched. Germline V gene sequence: CDR1 SGHRS, CDR2 YFSETQ. CDR3 length: 17 residues. CDR3 in amino acids: CASSLDPSGSSYNEQFF. CDR3 DNA sequence: TGCGCCAGCAGCCTCGATCCTAGCGGGAGCTCCTACAATGAGCAGTTCTTC.

The chain links TRBV9 to TRBJ2-2, with TRBD1 identical over 8 bases. Germline assignment: CDR1 SGDLS and CDR2 YYNGEE. The CDR3 is 16 residues long. V lost 0 bases and J lost 7; bases outside the gene matches: 8. CDR3 residues: CASSVGTDRALGELFF. The CDR3 nucleotides are TGTGCCAGCAGCGTAGGAACGGACAGGGCCCTCGGGGAGCTGTTTTTT.

This chain links TRBV5-4 with TRBJ2-7; 11 bases map to TRBD2. V shed 4 bases, J shed 2 bases, and the junction held 5 bases outside the gene matches. CDR1 SGHNT and CDR2 YYREEE come from the germline V gene (reference sequence). CDR3 length: 15 amino acids. The CDR3 here is CASSDTGLAAYEQYF. Here the CDR3 DNA reads TGTGCCAGCAGCGACACGGGACTAGCGGCCTACGAGCAGTACTTC.

The chain recombines TRBV7-8 with TRBJ1-2, with D maybe TRBD1 (6 bases). Trimming pared 2 bases from V and 4 bases from J, leaving 11 bases between. Germline V gives CDR1 SGHVS, CDR2 FQNEAQ. The CDR3 length is 14 residues. As DNA, the CDR3 is TGTGCCAGCAGCTTATCGGCAGGGGTCTATGGCTACACCTTC. Amino acids: CASSLSAGVYGYTF.

The CDR3 region is CASSSRRGGQETQYF. The CDR3 DNA is TGTGCCAGCAGCTCTAGGAGGGGGGGTCAAGAGACCCAGTACTTC. This chain uses TRBV7-2 with TRBJ2-5; weak D call: TRBD2 (7 bases). The CDR3 runs to 15 residues. V was shortened by 4 bases and J by 2 bases, with 14 bases between the two germline ends. From germline, CDR1 is SGHTA and CDR2 FQGNSA.

This chain links TRBV5-1 with TRBJ1-2; D gene uncertain. Germline CDR1 and CDR2: SGHRS and YFSETQ. The CDR3 length is 15 residues. Trimming shortened V by 0 bases and J by 2 bases, and 11 bases separated the two germline ends. The CDR3 sequence: CASSLAPGQNYGYTF. CDR3 in DNA: TGCGCCAGCAGCTTGGCCCCCGGGCAGAACTATGGCTACACCTTC. Full variable domain (missing parts from reference TRBV5-1 and TRBJ1-2): KAGVTQTPRYLIKTRGQQVTLSCSPISGHRSVSWYQQTPGQGLQFLFEYFSETQRNKGNFPGRFSGRQFSNSRSEMNVSTLELGDSALYLCASSLAPGQNYGYTFGSGTRLTVV.

The chain has TRBV7-8 and TRBJ2-2, with 7 bases fitting TRBD1. The J segment lost 6 bases and the V segment lost 5 bases, leaving 18 bases of the junction unmatched. The germline gives CDR1 SGHVS, CDR2 FQNEAQ. The CDR3 covers 18 residues. CDR3 amino acids: CASSPRSRTGARAGELFF. Written as DNA, the CDR3 is TGTGCCAGCAGCCCACGCTCCCGAACAGGGGCGAGGGCCGGGGAGCTGTTTTTT.